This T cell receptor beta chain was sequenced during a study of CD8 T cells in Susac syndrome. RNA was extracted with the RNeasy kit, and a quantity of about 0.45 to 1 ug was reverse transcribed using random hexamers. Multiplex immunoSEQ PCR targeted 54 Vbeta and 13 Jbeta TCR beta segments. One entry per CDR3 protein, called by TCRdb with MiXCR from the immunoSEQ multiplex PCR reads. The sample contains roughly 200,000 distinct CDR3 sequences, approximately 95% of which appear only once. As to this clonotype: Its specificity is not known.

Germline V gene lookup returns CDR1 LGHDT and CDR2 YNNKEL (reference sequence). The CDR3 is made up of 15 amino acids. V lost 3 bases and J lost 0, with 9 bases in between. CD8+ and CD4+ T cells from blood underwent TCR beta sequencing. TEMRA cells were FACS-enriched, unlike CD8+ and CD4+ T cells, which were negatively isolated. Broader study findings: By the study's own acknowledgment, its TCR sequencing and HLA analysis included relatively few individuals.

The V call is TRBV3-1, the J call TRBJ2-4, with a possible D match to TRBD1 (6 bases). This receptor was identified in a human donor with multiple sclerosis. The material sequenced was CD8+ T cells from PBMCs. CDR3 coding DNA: TGTGCCAGCAGCCAGACAGGTCTAGCCAAAAACATTCAGTACTTC. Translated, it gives CASSQTGLAKNIQYF. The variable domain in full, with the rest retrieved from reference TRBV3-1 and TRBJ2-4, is DTAVSQTPKYLVTQMGNDKSIKCEQNLGHDTMYWYKQDSKKFLKIMFSYNNKELIINETVPNRFSPKSPDKAHLNLHINSLELGDSAVYFCASSQTGLAKNIQYFGAGTRLSVL.